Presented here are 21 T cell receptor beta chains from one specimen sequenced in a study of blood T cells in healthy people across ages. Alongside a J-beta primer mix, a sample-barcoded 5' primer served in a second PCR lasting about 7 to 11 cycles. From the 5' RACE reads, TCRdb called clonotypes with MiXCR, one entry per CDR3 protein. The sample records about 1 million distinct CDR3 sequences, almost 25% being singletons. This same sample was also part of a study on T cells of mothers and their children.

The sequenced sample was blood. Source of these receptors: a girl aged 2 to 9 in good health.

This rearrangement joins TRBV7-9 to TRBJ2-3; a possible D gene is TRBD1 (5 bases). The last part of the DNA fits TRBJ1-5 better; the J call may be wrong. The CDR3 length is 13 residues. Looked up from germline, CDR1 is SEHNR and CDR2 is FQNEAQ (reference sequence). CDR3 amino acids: CASSRGVTDTQHF. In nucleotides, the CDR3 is TGTGCCAGCAGCAGGGGCGTGACAGATACGCAGCATTTT.

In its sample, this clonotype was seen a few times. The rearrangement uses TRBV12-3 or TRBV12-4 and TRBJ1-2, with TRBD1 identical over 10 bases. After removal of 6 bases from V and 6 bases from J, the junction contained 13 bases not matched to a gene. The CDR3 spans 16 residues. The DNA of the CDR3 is TGTGCCAGCAGCCACGGGACAGGGGTTGCCCTAGATGGCTACACCTTC. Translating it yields CASSHGTGVALDGYTF.

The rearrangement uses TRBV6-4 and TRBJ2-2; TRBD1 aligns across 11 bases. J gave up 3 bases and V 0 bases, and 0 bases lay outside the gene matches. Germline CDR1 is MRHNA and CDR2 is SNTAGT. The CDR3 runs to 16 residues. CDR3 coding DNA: TGTGCCAGCAGTGACTCGGACAGGGGGCACACCGGGGAGCTGTTTTTT. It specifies CASSDSDRGHTGELFF.

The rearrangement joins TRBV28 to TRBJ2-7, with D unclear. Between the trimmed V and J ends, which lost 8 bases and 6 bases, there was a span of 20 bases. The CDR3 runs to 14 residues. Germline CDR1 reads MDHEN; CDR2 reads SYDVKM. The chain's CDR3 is CASYQADGGREQYF. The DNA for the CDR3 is TGTGCCAGCTATCAAGCCGACGGTGGACGCGAGCAGTACTTC.

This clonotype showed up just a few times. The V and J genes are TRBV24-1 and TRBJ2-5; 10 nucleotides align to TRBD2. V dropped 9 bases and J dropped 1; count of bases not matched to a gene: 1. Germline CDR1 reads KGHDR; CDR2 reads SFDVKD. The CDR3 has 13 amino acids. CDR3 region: CATPSGSQETQYF. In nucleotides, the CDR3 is TGTGCCACCCCTAGCGGGAGCCAAGAGACCCAGTACTTC.

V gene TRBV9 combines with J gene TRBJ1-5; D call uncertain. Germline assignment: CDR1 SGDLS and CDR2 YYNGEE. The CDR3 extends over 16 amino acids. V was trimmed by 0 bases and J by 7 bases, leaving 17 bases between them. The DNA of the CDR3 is TGTGCCAGCAGCGTAGGAGGGTCGCCCAGCGGACAGCCCCAGCATTTT. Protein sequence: CASSVGGSPSGQPQHF. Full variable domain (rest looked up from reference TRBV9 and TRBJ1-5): DSGVTQTPKHLITATGQRVTLRCSPRSGDLSVYWYQQSLDQGLQFLIQYYNGEERAKGNILERFSAQQFPDLHSELNLSSLELGDSALYFCASSVGGSPSGQPQHFGDGTRLSIL.

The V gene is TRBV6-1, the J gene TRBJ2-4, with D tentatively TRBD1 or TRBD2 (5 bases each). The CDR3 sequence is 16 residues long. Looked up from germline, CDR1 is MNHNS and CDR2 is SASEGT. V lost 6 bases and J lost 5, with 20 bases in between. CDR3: CASRDIGTLTENIQYF. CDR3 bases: TGTGCCAGCAGAGATATCGGGACCTTGACGGAAAACATTCAGTACTTC.

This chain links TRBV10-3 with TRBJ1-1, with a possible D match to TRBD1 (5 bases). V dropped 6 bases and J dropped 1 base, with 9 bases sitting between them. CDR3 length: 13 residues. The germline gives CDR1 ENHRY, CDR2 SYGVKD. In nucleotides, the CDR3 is TGTGCCATCAGGGGGACGACGAACACTGAAGCTTTCTTT. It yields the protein CAIRGTTNTEAFF.

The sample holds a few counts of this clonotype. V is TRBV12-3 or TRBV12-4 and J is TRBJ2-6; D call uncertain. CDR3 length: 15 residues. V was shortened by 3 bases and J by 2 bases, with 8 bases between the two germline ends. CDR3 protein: CASSLMSAGANVLTF. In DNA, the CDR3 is TGTGCCAGCAGTTTGATGAGCGCTGGGGCCAACGTCCTGACTTTC.

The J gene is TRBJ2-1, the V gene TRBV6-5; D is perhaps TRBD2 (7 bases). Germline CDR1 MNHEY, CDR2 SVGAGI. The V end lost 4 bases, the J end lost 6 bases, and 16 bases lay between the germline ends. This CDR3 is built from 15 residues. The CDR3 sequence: CASSSLAGAFNEQFF. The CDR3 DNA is TGTGCCAGCAGTTCCCTTGCGGGGGCTTTCAATGAGCAGTTCTTC.

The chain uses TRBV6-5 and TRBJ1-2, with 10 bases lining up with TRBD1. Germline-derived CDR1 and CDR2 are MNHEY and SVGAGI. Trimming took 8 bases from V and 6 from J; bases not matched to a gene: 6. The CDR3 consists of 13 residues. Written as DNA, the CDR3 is TGTGCCAGCCGCTCCGGACAGGGGGATGGCTACACCTTC. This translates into CASRSGQGDGYTF.

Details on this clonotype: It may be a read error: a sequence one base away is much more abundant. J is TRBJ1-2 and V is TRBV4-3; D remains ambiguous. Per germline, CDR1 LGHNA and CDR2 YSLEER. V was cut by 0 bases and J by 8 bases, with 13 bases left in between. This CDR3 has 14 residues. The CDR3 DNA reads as TGCGCCAGCAGCCAAGACGTGGGAACGGGAGGCTACACCTTC. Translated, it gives CASSQDVGTGGYTF.

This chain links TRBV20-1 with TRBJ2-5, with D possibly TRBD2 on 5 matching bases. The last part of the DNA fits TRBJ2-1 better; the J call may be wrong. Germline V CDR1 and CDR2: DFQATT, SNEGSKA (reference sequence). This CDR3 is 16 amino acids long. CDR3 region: CSARMRAFSSYNEQFF. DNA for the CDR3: TGCAGTGCTAGAATGAGGGCGTTCAGCTCCTACAATGAGCAGTTCTTC.

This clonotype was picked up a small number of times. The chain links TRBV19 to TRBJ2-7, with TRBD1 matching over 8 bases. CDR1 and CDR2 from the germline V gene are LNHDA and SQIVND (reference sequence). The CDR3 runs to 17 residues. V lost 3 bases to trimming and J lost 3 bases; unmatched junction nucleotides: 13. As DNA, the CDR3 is TGTGCCAGTAGTATCGCAGGGGGCGACCATCTGAGCTACGAGCAGTACTTC. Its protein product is CASSIAGGDHLSYEQYF.

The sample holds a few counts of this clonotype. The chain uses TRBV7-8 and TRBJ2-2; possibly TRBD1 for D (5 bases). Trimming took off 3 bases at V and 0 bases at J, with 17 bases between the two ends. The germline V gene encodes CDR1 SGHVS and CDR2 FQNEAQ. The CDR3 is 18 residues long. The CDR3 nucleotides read TGTGCCAGCAGCTTCCGGACACTCACGACCACGAACACCGGGGAGCTGTTTTTT. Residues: CASSFRTLTTTNTGELFF.

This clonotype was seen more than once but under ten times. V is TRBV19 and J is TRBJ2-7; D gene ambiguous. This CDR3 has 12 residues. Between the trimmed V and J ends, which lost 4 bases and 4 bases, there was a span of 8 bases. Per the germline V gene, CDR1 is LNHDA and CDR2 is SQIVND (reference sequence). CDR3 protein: CASSTRAYEQYF. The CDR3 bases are TGTGCCAGTAGTACAAGGGCGTACGAGCAGTACTTC.

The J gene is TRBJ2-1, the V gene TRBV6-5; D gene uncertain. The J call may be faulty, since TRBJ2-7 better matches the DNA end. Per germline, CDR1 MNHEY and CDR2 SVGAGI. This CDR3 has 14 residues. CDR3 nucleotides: TGTGCCAGCAGTTACTCTGTCCAGACCTACGAGCAGTACTTC. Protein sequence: CASSYSVQTYEQYF.

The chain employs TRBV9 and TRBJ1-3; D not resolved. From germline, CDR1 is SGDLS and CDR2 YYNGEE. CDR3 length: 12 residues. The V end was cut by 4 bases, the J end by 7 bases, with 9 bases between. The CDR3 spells CASSPIANTIYF. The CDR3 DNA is TGTGCCAGCAGCCCCATAGCGAACACCATATATTTT.

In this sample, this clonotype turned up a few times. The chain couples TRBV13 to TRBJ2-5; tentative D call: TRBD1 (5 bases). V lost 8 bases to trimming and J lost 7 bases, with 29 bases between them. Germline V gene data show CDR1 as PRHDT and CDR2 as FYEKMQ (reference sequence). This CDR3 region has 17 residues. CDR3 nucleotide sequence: TGTGCCAGCCTTAGCAGGGCTTCGGACGAAGTCGTTGGGACCCAGTACTTC. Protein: CASLSRASDEVVGTQYF.

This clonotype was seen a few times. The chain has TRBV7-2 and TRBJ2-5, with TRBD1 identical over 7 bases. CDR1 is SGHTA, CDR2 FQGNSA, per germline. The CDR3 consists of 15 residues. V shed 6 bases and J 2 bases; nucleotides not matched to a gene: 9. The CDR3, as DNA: TGTGCCAGCAGGGACCAGGGACAGCTACAAGAGACCCAGTACTTC. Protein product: CASRDQGQLQETQYF.

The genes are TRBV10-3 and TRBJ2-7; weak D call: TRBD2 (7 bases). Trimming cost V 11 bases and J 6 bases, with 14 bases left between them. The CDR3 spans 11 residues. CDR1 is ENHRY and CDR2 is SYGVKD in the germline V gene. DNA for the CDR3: TGTGCCGGAGGGGGGGGAGGCGAGCAGTACTTC. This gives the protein CAGGGGGEQYF.